This T cell receptor beta chain originates from a study of cytomegalovirus exposure and HLA in healthy donors. Germline V gene sequence: CDR1 SGHTA, CDR2 FQGNSA. V dropped 5 bases and J dropped 4; count of bases not matched to a gene: 7. The CDR3 has 15 amino acids. Primers included in the PCR were 60 Vbeta and 13 Jbeta primers. The data were produced by immunoSEQ multiplex PCR, yet TCRdb's version contains in-frame clones alone and is incomplete. This sample has 130,000 or so clones, with around 79% found just once. The chain employs TRBV7-2 and TRBJ1-3, with 8 positions matching TRBD1. Material: PBMCs. The sequence was obtained from a woman in her thirties or forties in good health and CMV-seronegative. The CDR3 DNA is TGTGCCAGCAGCCCCATAGACAGGGGCGGAAACACCATATATTTT. This gives the protein CASSPIDRGGNTIYF.